These 22 T cell receptor beta chains share one sample of origin, sequenced in a study of beta chain features in type 1 diabetes. These receptors lack a known antigen. Whole-study findings and limits: People with Type 1 diabetes carried modestly yet significantly shorter TCRB CDR3s in all four CD4+ subsets.

Of the isolated RNA, all was reverse transcribed, and so the sequenced material was expressed TCRB transcripts. Sequencing was performed with immunoSEQ multiplex PCR; in TCRdb, only in-frame clones are kept and a portion is missing. This table holds fewer than 350,000 clones, 15% found once. The source material was naive CD4+ T cells from blood. Receptors originate from a man younger than 35 with type 1 diabetes.

The rearrangement links TRBV10-3 to TRBJ2-1; 9 positions match TRBD2. CDR1 ENHRY and CDR2 SYGVKD come from the germline V gene. J gave up 6 bases and V 4 bases, and 7 bases lay outside the gene matches. This CDR3 spans 15 amino acids. The CDR3 DNA is TGTGCCATCAGTGCTCTCAGCGGGAGGTTCAATGAGCAGTTCTTC. Translating gives CAISALSGRFNEQFF.

The V call is TRBV28, the J call TRBJ2-1, with TRBD2 matching 7 bases. The CDR3 length is 12 residues. V lost 7 bases to trimming and J lost 6 bases; unmatched junction nucleotides: 3. Germline CDR1 reads MDHEN; CDR2 reads SYDVKM. The CDR3 nucleotides are TGTGCCAGCAACACGGGGGGCAATGAGCAGTTCTTC. It specifies CASNTGGNEQFF.

V gene TRBV2 combines with J gene TRBJ1-4, with 11 positions matching TRBD1. With V trimmed by 4 bases and J by 7 bases, 5 bases remained unmatched. The CDR3 extends over 15 amino acids. Germline V CDR1 and CDR2: SNHLY, FYNNEI. This CDR3 is CASSVPGTGGEKLFF. Written as DNA, the CDR3 is TGTGCCAGCAGTGTCCCCGGGACAGGGGGTGAAAAACTGTTTTTT.

The rearrangement uses TRBV30 and TRBJ2-1; weak D call: TRBD1 (6 bases). This CDR3 is 13 amino acids long. Germline V gene lookup returns CDR1 GTSNPN and CDR2 SVGIG (reference sequence). Trimming took 4 bases from V and 2 from J, leaving 9 bases between them. The CDR3 loop reads CAWNRAPYNEQFF. As DNA, the CDR3 is TGTGCCTGGAACAGGGCACCCTACAATGAGCAGTTCTTC. The whole variable domain, remainder taken from reference TRBV30 and TRBJ2-1, is SQTIHQWPATLVQPVGSPLSLECTVEGTSNPNLYWYRQAAGRGLQLLFYSVGIGQISSEVPQNLSASRPQDRQFILSSKKLLLSDSGFYLCAWNRAPYNEQFFGPGTRLTVL.

This sequence joins TRBV28 and TRBJ2-7; tentatively, D is TRBD2 (5 bases). Germline V CDR1 and CDR2: MDHEN, SYDVKM. The ends were cut back, 0 bases at V and 0 bases at J, with 6 bases in the middle. The CDR3 runs to 14 residues. CDR3 amino acids: CASSLWGVSYEQYF. The CDR3 nucleotides read TGTGCCAGCAGTTTATGGGGAGTCTCCTACGAGCAGTACTTC.

The V call is TRBV28, the J call TRBJ2-3, with TRBD2 identical over 11 bases. The V gene end was trimmed by 9 bases and the J gene end by 5 bases; junction bases not matched to a gene: 13. CDR1 MDHEN and CDR2 SYDVKM come from the germline V gene. This CDR3 contains 16 residues. This chain's CDR3 is CASSIAGGQRGDTQYF. The CDR3 coding sequence is TGTGCCAGTTCAATAGCGGGGGGGCAAAGGGGAGATACGCAGTATTTT.

This clone occurred a few times. V and J are TRBV29-1 and TRBJ2-2, with 9 nucleotides matching TRBD1. CDR1 SQVTM and CDR2 ANQGSEA come from the germline V gene. The CDR3 is 19 amino acids. J gave up 1 base and V 6 bases, and 18 bases lay outside the gene matches. The CDR3 spells CSVLSGTGHLGKNTGELFF. The CDR3 DNA reads as TGCAGCGTCCTCTCCGGGACAGGGCATCTGGGGAAGAACACCGGGGAGCTGTTTTTT.

The chain uses TRBV19 and TRBJ2-2; 7 bases are shared with TRBD1. Unmatched junction bases numbered 9, after V lost 3 bases and J lost 5 bases. CDR1 and CDR2 (germline): LNHDA, SQIVND (reference sequence). This CDR3 comprises 16 residues. CDR3 sequence: CASSMGVGGRTGELFF. In DNA, the CDR3 is TGTGCCAGTAGTATGGGGGTAGGGGGCCGGACCGGGGAGCTGTTTTTT.

CDR3 sequence (DNA): TGTGCCAGCAGTCATCCAGTGTCCTACGAGCAGTACTTC. It is translated as CASSHPVSYEQYF. V usage is TRBV28 and J usage is TRBJ2-7; D unresolved. The germline CDR1 and CDR2 sequences are MDHEN and SYDVKM. The V and J ends lost 5 bases and 1 base respectively, with 9 bases between them. This CDR3 region has 13 residues.

This clone was detected ten times or more. The chain employs TRBV29-1 and TRBJ2-5, with TRBD1 matching 8 bases. V gave up 7 bases and J gave up 5 bases; unmatched junction bases: 6. Germline values: CDR1 SQVTM, CDR2 ANQGSEA. The CDR3 is 12 residues long. This chain's CDR3 is CSAKRQGETQYF. In DNA, the CDR3 is TGCAGCGCCAAACGACAGGGGGAGACCCAGTACTTC.

The chain recombines TRBV30 with TRBJ2-5; D not resolved. V was shortened by 3 bases and J by 1 base, with 6 bases between the two germline ends. The germline V gene encodes CDR1 GTSNPN and CDR2 SVGIG (reference sequence). The CDR3 loop spans 12 amino acids. Here the CDR3 DNA reads TGTGCCTGGAGAGCCACCCAAGAGACCCAGTACTTC. Translated, it gives CAWRATQETQYF.

V gene TRBV11-3 combines with J gene TRBJ2-7; D might be TRBD2 (6 bases). Trimming took 3 bases from V and 6 from J, leaving 18 bases between them. The CDR3 is 15 residues long. Germline assignment: CDR1 SGHNT and CDR2 YENEEA. The CDR3 protein is CASSFSGPGAAEQYF. CDR3 nucleotide sequence: TGTGCCAGCAGCTTTTCGGGTCCGGGAGCGGCCGAGCAGTACTTC.

This clone was detected a few times. The V call is TRBV14, the J call TRBJ1-1; the D gene is possibly TRBD1 (5 bases). The CDR3 runs 16 residues. CDR1 is SGHDN and CDR2 is FVKESK in the germline V gene. The V gene lost 4 bases and the J gene lost 1 base, with 16 bases spanning the gap. The CDR3 here is CASSLGYFGGNTEAFF. The CDR3 nucleotides read TGTGCCAGCAGCCTGGGGTACTTCGGGGGGAACACTGAAGCTTTCTTT.

The V call is TRBV19, the J call TRBJ1-2, with D possibly matching TRBD1 (6 bases). Per germline, CDR1 LNHDA and CDR2 SQIVND (reference sequence). The CDR3 runs to 13 residues. Trimming took off 7 bases at V and 7 bases at J, with 16 bases between the two ends. CDR3 protein: CASTQQGSSGYTF. The CDR3, as DNA: TGTGCCAGTACCCAACAGGGATCGAGTGGCTACACCTTC.

This clone was recorded a few times. This chain uses TRBV5-1 with TRBJ2-5; 9 nucleotides align to TRBD1. Germline V gene sequence: CDR1 SGHRS, CDR2 YFSETQ. The CDR3 consists of 15 residues. J was trimmed by 4 bases and V by 4 bases; bases with no gene match: 8. The CDR3 loop is CASSAGTGPGETQYF. CDR3 DNA sequence: TGCGCCAGCAGCGCCGGGACAGGGCCCGGAGAGACCCAGTACTTC. The complete variable domain, with remaining parts taken from reference TRBV5-1 and TRBJ2-5, reads KAGVTQTPRYLIKTRGQQVTLSCSPISGHRSVSWYQQTPGQGLQFLFEYFSETQRNKGNFPGRFSGRQFSNSRSEMNVSTLELGDSALYLCASSAGTGPGETQYFGPGTRLLVL.

The chain links TRBV29-1 to TRBJ1-1; D is ambiguous. The CDR3 has 11 residues. Looked up from germline, CDR1 is SQVTM and CDR2 is ANQGSEA. V dropped 4 bases and J dropped 1 base, with 4 bases sitting between them. The CDR3 DNA follows: TGCAGCGTTGGTCAGAACACTGAAGCTTTCTTT. This translates into CSVGQNTEAFF.

CDR3 DNA sequence: TGCGCCAGCAGCTTGGGCTCTGCGGGGGAGACCCAGTACTTC. This codes for CASSLGSAGETQYF. This chain uses TRBV5-1 with TRBJ2-5, with D perhaps TRBD2 (6 bases). This CDR3 has 14 amino acids. V was pared by 0 bases and J by 5 bases, with 11 bases between. The germline V gene has CDR1 SGHRS and CDR2 YFSETQ.

This clone was picked up a small number of times. The V gene is TRBV4-1, the J gene TRBJ2-3, with D possibly being TRBD2 (6 bases). Germline CDR1 MGHRA, CDR2 YSYEKL. Trimming left V 6 bases short and J 5 bases short, with 12 bases between. This CDR3 contains 13 residues. The DNA of the CDR3 is TGCGCCAGCAGACTGGAGGGCGAAGATACGCAGTATTTT. Translated: CASRLEGEDTQYF.

This clone was observed a handful of times. This chain uses TRBV18 with TRBJ1-1, with D perhaps matching TRBD1 (5 bases). Germline V gives CDR1 KGHSH, CDR2 LQKENI. The CDR3 length is 15 residues. The V and J ends lost 3 bases and 4 bases respectively, with 15 bases between them. The CDR3 protein is CASSPLGQFSTEAFF. In nucleotides, the CDR3 is TGTGCCAGCTCACCCTTAGGACAATTCAGCACTGAAGCTTTCTTT.

CDR3 sequence reads: CASSSPADTQYF. DNA of the CDR3: TGTGCCAGCAGCTCACCAGCAGATACGCAGTATTTT. This chain joins TRBV7-8 and TRBJ2-3, with no clear D. Trimming shortened V by 4 bases and J by 4 bases, and 6 bases separated the two germline ends. This CDR3 has 12 residues. Germline values: CDR1 SGHVS, CDR2 FQNEAQ.

The chain combines TRBV5-4 with TRBJ1-2; 7 positions match TRBD1. Germline V lookup: CDR1 SGHNT, CDR2 YYREEE (reference sequence). V was clipped by 4 bases and J by 7 bases; unmatched bases: 10. This CDR3 contains 14 residues. The CDR3 protein is CASSGIDRVGGYTF. The CDR3 DNA sequence: TGTGCCAGCAGCGGGATCGACAGGGTGGGTGGCTACACCTTC. Full variable domain (rest looked up from reference TRBV5-4 and TRBJ1-2): ETGVTQSPTHLIKTRGQQVTLRCSSQSGHNTVSWYQQALGQGPQFIFQYYREEENGRGNFPPRFSGLQFPNYSSELNVNALELDDSALYLCASSGIDRVGGYTFGSGTRLTVV.

The CDR3 reads CASSSDPRVEQFF. Written as DNA, the CDR3 is TGTGCCAGCAGCTCGGACCCCAGGGTGGAGCAGTTCTTC. This chain links TRBV7-2 with TRBJ2-1, with D maybe TRBD1 (5 bases). Germline CDR1 reads SGHTA; CDR2 reads FQGNSA. CDR3 length equals 13 residues. V was pared by 4 bases and J by 10 bases, with 14 bases between.